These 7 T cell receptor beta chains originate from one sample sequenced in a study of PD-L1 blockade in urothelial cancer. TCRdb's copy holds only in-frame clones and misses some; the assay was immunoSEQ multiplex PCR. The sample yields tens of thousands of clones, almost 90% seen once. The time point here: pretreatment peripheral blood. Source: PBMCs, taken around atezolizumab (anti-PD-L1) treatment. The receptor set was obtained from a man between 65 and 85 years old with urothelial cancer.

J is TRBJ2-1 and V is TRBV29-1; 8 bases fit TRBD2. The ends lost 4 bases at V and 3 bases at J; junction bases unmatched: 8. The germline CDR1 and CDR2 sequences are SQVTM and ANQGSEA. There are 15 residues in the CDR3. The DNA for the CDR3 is TGCAGCGTTGTCGGAGCGGGAGCTGGCTACAATGAGCAGTTCTTC. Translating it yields CSVVGAGAGYNEQFF.

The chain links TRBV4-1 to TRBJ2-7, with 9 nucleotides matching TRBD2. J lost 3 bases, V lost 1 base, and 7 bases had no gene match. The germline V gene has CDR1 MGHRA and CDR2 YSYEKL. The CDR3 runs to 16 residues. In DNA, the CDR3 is TGCGCCAGCAGCCAAGGGGTAGCGGGAGTAGGCTACGAGCAGTACTTC. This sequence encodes CASSQGVAGVGYEQYF.

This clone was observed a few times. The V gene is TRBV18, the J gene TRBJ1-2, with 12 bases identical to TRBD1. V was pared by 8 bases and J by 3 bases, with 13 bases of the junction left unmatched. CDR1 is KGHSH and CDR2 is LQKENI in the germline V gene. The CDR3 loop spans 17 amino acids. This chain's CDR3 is CASDLRDRGRLDYGYTF. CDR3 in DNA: TGTGCCAGCGACCTCCGGGACAGGGGGCGCCTAGACTATGGCTACACCTTC.

In DNA form, the CDR3 reads TGTGCCAGCAGCTTAGTCCTTTCCGGGACAGGCACTTTGTCCCCAGATACGCAGTATTTT. Encoded protein: CASSLVLSGTGTLSPDTQYF. The chain links TRBV7-3 to TRBJ2-3; 8 nucleotides align to TRBD1. The germline V gene encodes CDR1 SGHTA and CDR2 FQGTGA. V was pared by 2 bases and J by 4 bases, with 20 bases of the junction left unmatched. The CDR3 is 20 residues long.

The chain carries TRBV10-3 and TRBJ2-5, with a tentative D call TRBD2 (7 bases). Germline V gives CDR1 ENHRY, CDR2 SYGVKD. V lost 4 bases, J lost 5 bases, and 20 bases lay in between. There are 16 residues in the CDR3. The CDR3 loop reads CAISGGGGGRVETQYF. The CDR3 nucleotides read TGTGCCATCAGTGGAGGGGGAGGGGGGCGCGTGGAGACCCAGTACTTC.

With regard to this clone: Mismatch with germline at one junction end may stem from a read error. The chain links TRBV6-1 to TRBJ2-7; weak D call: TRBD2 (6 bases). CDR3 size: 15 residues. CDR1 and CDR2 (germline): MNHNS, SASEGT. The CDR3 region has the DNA TGTGCCGGCAGTGCATTCGCGGGAAGTTCCTACGAGCAGTACTTC. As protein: CAGSAFAGSSYEQYF.

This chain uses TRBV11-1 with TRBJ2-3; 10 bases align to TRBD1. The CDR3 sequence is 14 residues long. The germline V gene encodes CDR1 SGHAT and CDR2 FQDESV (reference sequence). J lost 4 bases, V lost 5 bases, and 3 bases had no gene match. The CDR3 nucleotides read TGTGCCAGCAGCCAAGGACAGGGGGCAGATACGCAGTATTTT. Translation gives CASSQGQGADTQYF. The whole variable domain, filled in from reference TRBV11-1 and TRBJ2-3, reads EAEVAQSPRYKITEKSQAVAFWCDPISGHATLYWYRQILGQGPELLVQFQDESVVDDSQLPKDRFSAERLKGVDSTLKIQPAELGDSAMYLCASSQGQGADTQYFGPGTRLTVL.